A selection of T cell receptor beta chains follows, all from one sample in a study of blood T cell repertoires in COVID-19. Libraries were prepared by immunoSEQ multiplex PCR; TCRdb keeps only in-frame clonotypes and omits some of them. The repertoire holds almost 500,000 clones, with 75% to 90% as singletons. Material for sequencing was PBMCs or T cells enriched from blood (not recorded which). These receptors were taken from a woman aged 60 to 75 who had recovered from COVID-19. Each CDR3 is given with its conserved first and last residue.

CDR3aa: CALTGPNTGELFF
v_gene: TRBV30
j_gene: TRBJ2-2
len: 13

CDR3aa: CASSLVVSSYEQYF
v_gene: TRBV5-1
j_gene: TRBJ2-7
len: 14

CDR3aa: CASSLGDFPSTYEQYF
v_gene: TRBV7-8
j_gene: TRBJ2-7
len: 16

CDR3aa: CASSLSNLGAYGYTF
v_gene: TRBV27
j_gene: TRBJ1-2
len: 15

CDR3aa: CATRLALTNTGELFF
v_gene: TRBV15
j_gene: TRBJ2-2
len: 15

CDR3aa: CASSLAGTGLYEQYF
v_gene: TRBV27
j_gene: TRBJ2-7
len: 15

CDR3aa: CASRLTGNSGNTIYF
v_gene: TRBV13
j_gene: TRBJ1-3
len: 15

CDR3aa: CASSPQGFGMNTEAFF
v_gene: TRBV2
j_gene: TRBJ1-1
len: 16

CDR3aa: CASSSVRNEKLFF
v_gene: TRBV2
j_gene: TRBJ1-4
len: 13

CDR3aa: CASNRVGDEKLFF
v_gene: TRBV19
j_gene: TRBJ1-4
len: 13

CDR3aa: CASSPPPPGRTEAFF
v_gene: TRBV18
j_gene: TRBJ1-1
len: 15

CDR3aa: CSVDGTGTADTQYF
v_gene: TRBV29-1
j_gene: TRBJ2-3
len: 14

CDR3aa: CASSVTGARLIPQHF
v_gene: TRBV10-2
j_gene: TRBJ1-5
len: 15

CDR3aa: CASSTKKTGNTIYF
v_gene: TRBV19
j_gene: TRBJ1-3
len: 14

CDR3aa: CSAGQASEAFF
v_gene: TRBV29-1
j_gene: TRBJ1-1
len: 11

CDR3aa: CASSPSRINQPQHF
v_gene: TRBV27
j_gene: TRBJ1-5
len: 14

CDR3aa: CASSLLGKGVETQYF
v_gene: TRBV5-6
j_gene: TRBJ2-5
len: 15

CDR3aa: CASSLDSARADTQYF
v_gene: TRBV6-4
j_gene: TRBJ2-3
len: 15

CDR3aa: CAWSSRQINEKLFF
v_gene: TRBV30
j_gene: TRBJ1-4
len: 14

CDR3aa: CASSILAGGPNEQYF
v_gene: TRBV5-6
j_gene: TRBJ2-7
len: 15

CDR3aa: CASSPGLGQPQHF
v_gene: TRBV11-2
j_gene: TRBJ1-5
len: 13

CDR3aa: CASSQAPGALPQHF
v_gene: TRBV4-1
j_gene: TRBJ1-5
len: 14

CDR3aa: CASSKALARNTIYF
v_gene: TRBV6-5
j_gene: TRBJ1-3
len: 14

CDR3aa: CASSPLLFTGNTIYF
v_gene: TRBV4-2
j_gene: TRBJ1-3
len: 15

CDR3aa: CASSPSGGTFEQYF
v_gene: TRBV5-1
j_gene: TRBJ2-7
len: 14

CDR3aa: CASSLSILAREQFF
v_gene: TRBV7-9
j_gene: TRBJ2-1
len: 14

CDR3aa: CASSSLRGVGEQFF
v_gene: TRBV27
j_gene: TRBJ2-1
len: 14

CDR3aa: CASSGTGGSQPQHF
v_gene: TRBV19
j_gene: TRBJ1-5
len: 14

CDR3aa: CASSAGQGTYNEQFF
v_gene: TRBV7-7
j_gene: TRBJ2-1
len: 15

CDR3aa: CASTRSGGPPDTQYF
v_gene: TRBV9
j_gene: TRBJ2-3
len: 15

CDR3aa: CASSWSGTGGSGADTQYF
v_gene: TRBV5-1
j_gene: TRBJ2-3
len: 18

CDR3aa: CASSPHAGPGETQYF
v_gene: TRBV18
j_gene: TRBJ2-5
len: 15

CDR3aa: CASSQQNGNTIYF
v_gene: TRBV18
j_gene: TRBJ1-3
len: 13

CDR3aa: CASSTGQGTDTQYF
v_gene: TRBV5-1
j_gene: TRBJ2-3
len: 14

CDR3aa: CASSSPDKYEQYF
v_gene: TRBV11-2
j_gene: TRBJ2-7
len: 13

CDR3aa: CASSQLTSGGIEQYF
v_gene: TRBV6-5
j_gene: TRBJ2-7
len: 15

CDR3aa: CASSSTGMAYNEQFF
v_gene: TRBV27
j_gene: TRBJ2-1
len: 15

CDR3aa: CAISNWGQLGSYGYTF
v_gene: TRBV10-3
j_gene: TRBJ1-2
len: 16

CDR3aa: CASSRTGSTDTQYF
v_gene: TRBV6-5
j_gene: TRBJ2-3
len: 14

CDR3aa: CASGTILSTLGGRGLSTEAFF
v_gene: TRBV12-5
j_gene: TRBJ1-1
len: 21

CDR3aa: CASNHGTGGEWSNQPQHF
v_gene: TRBV5-6
j_gene: TRBJ1-5
len: 18

CDR3aa: CASSPTGGANEAFF
v_gene: TRBV7-9
j_gene: TRBJ1-1
len: 14

CDR3aa: CASSQSRQGDTIYF
v_gene: TRBV4-1
j_gene: TRBJ1-3
len: 14

CDR3aa: CASSDIGGLAYGYTF
v_gene: TRBV6-4
j_gene: TRBJ1-2
len: 15

CDR3aa: CASSLAGGPRTDTQYF
v_gene: TRBV11-2
j_gene: TRBJ2-3
len: 16

CDR3aa: CATSVRDYWGPDTQYF
v_gene: TRBV24-1
j_gene: TRBJ2-3
len: 16

CDR3aa: CASSLVGGPEQYF
v_gene: TRBV5-1
j_gene: TRBJ2-7
len: 13

CDR3aa: CASSPSGQTKQYF
v_gene: TRBV25-1
j_gene: TRBJ2-7
len: 13

CDR3aa: CASSLQVNTEAFF
v_gene: TRBV12-3/TRBV12-4
j_gene: TRBJ1-1
len: 13

CDR3aa: CASSITGLGTDTQYF
v_gene: TRBV2
j_gene: TRBJ2-3
len: 15

CDR3aa: CASSEGRGQPQHF
v_gene: TRBV10-1
j_gene: TRBJ1-5
len: 13

CDR3aa: CASSSRGGYTF
v_gene: TRBV3-1/TRBV3-2
j_gene: TRBJ1-2
len: 11

CDR3aa: CATSDLGGRGETQYF
v_gene: TRBV24-1
j_gene: TRBJ2-5
len: 15

CDR3aa: CASSRLRGQDSGELFF
v_gene: TRBV3-1/TRBV3-2
j_gene: TRBJ2-2
len: 16

CDR3aa: CASSRDRAYEQYF
v_gene: TRBV6-5
j_gene: TRBJ2-7
len: 13

CDR3aa: CASSLSNQPQHF
v_gene: TRBV5-1
j_gene: TRBJ1-5
len: 12

CDR3aa: CASSLTGGGQPQHF
v_gene: TRBV7-2
j_gene: TRBJ1-5
len: 14

CDR3aa: CASSVGDRGLSPLHF
v_gene: TRBV9
j_gene: TRBJ1-6
len: 15